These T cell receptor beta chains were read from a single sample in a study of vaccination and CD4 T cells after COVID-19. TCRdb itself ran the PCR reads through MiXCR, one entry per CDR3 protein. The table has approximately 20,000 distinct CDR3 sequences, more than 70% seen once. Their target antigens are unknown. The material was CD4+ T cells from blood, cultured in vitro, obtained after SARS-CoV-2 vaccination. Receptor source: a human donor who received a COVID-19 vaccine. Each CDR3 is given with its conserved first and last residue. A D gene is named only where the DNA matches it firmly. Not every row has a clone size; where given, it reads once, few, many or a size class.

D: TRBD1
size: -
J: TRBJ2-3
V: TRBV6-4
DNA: TGTGCCAGCAGCCATGAAGGGACAGCTGCCACAGATACGCAGTATTTT
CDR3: CASSHEGTAATDTQYF

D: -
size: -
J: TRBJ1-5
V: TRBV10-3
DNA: TGTGCCATCAGTGAATCCATGGGTCAGCCCCAGCATTTT
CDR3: CAISESMGQPQHF

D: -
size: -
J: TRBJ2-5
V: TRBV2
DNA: TGTGCCAGCAGTGACTGGGCCCAAGAGACCCAGTACTTC
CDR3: CASSDWAQETQYF

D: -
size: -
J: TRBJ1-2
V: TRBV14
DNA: TGTGCCAGCAGCCGGAGCCGGGCAGGGGATCAGTATGGCTACACCTTC
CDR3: CASSRSRAGDQYGYTF

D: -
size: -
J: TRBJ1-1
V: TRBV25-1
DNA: TGTGCCAGCAGTGACACGGGGGCGGGGAACACTGAAGCTTTCTTT
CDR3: CASSDTGAGNTEAFF

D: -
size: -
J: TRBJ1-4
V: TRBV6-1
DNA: TGTGCCAGCCAGGCCGGGGGGAGTAATGAAAAACTGTTTTTT
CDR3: CASQAGGSNEKLFF

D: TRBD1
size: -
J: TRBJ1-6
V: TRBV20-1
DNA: TGCAGTGCTAGAGATGGCGGGACAGGTGGTAATTCACCCCTCCACTTT
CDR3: CSARDGGTGGNSPLHF

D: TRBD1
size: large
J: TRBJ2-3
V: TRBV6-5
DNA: TGTGCCAGCAGTTCAGGGGGCAATACGCAGTATTTT
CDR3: CASSSGGNTQYF

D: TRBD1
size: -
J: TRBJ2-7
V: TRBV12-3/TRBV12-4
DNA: TGTGCCAGCAGTCCACAGGGGGATTTGCAGTACTTC
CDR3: CASSPQGDLQYF

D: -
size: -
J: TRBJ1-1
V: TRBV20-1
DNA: TGCAGTGCTGCAGGGGACACTGAAGCTTTCTTT
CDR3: CSAAGDTEAFF

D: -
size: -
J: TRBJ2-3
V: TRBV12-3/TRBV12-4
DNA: TGTGCCAGCAGTCTCGCCGGGACATCAACCGTTAGCACAGATACGCAGTATTTT
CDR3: CASSLAGTSTVSTDTQYF

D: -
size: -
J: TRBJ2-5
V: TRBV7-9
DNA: TGTGCCAGCAGCCGATCGGGGGTTCCACAAGAGACCCAGTACTTC
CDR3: CASSRSGVPQETQYF

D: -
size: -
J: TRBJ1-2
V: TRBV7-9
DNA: TGTGCCAGCAGCTTTCGAGACCACTGGCGGGGCTACACCTTC
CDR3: CASSFRDHWRGYTF

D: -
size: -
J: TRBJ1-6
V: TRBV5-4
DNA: TGTGCCAGCAGCTCCGTGGGGGGATACTCACCCCTCCACTTT
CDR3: CASSSVGGYSPLHF

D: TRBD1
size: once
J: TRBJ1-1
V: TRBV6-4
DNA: TGTGCCAGCAGCCCCGGGACAGGGAGGACTGAAGCTTTCTTT
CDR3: CASSPGTGRTEAFF

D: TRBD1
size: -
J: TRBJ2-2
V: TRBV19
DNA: TGTGCCAGTAGGCCGGACAGGGGAGGGAACACCGGGGAGCTGTTTTTT
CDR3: CASRPDRGGNTGELFF

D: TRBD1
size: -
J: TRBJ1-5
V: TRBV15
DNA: TGTGCCACCAGCAGAGATCAGAGGACAGGTCTCAATCAGCCCCAGCATTTT
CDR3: CATSRDQRTGLNQPQHF

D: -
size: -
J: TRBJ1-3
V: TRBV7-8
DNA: TGTGCCAGCAGGCTAACCTCGAGCTCTGGAAACACCATATATTTT
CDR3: CASRLTSSSGNTIYF

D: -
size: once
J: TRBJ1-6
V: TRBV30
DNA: TGTGCCTGGAGCCTAGGCGGGTATAATTCACCCCTCCACTTT
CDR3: CAWSLGGYNSPLHF

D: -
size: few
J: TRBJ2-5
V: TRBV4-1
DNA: TGCGCCAGCAGCCTGGGACGAGGGGGAGCCCAAGAGACCCAGTACTTC
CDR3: CASSLGRGGAQETQYF

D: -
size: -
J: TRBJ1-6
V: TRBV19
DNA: TGTGCCAGTACCCATAACTTCATAGGGAATTCACCCCTCCACTTT
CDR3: CASTHNFIGNSPLHF

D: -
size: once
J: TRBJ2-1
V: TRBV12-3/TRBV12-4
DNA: TGTGCCAGCAGTTCCGACAATGAGCAGTTCTTC
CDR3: CASSSDNEQFF

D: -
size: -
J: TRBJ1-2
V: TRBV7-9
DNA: TGTGCCAGCAGCTTGGGAACCCATACGGCTAACTATGGCTACACCTTC
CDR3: CASSLGTHTANYGYTF

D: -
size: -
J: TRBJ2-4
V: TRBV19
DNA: TGTGCCAGTAGTATCACCGGCCGAGCAAGGGCCAAAAACATTCAGTACTTC
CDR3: CASSITGRARAKNIQYF

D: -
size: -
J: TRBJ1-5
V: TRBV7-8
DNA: TGTGCCAGCAGCTTAGAAACCTTTTATAGCAATCAGCCCCAGCATTTT
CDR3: CASSLETFYSNQPQHF

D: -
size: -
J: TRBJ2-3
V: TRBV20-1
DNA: TGCAGTGCTAGAGGGGATACTAGCACAGATACGCAGTATTTT
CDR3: CSARGDTSTDTQYF

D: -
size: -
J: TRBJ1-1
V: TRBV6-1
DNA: TGTGCCAGCAGTGGTTCTTGGGGAGTCAACACTGAAGCTTTCTTT
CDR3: CASSGSWGVNTEAFF

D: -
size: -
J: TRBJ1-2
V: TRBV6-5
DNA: TGTGCCAGCAGTTACCTCGGGCGGCGGGGGCCAGAAGGCTACACCTTC
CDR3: CASSYLGRRGPEGYTF

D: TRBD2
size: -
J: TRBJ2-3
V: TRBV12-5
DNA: TGTGCTAGTGGTTTGGTAGCGGGGTATAGCACAGATACGCAGTATTTT
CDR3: CASGLVAGYSTDTQYF

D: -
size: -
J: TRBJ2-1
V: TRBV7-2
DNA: TGTGCCAGCAGCTATTTGAGGACTGTCATCGATGAGCAGTTCTTC
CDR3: CASSYLRTVIDEQFF

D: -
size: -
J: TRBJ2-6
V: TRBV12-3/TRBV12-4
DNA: TGTGCCAGCAGTTTCGACAGCCGTAGCTCTGGGGCCAACGTCCTGACTTTC
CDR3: CASSFDSRSSGANVLTF

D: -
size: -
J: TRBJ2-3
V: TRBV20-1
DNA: TGCAGTGCCCCCAGTACAGTCGTTGTAGATACGCAGTATTTT
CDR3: CSAPSTVVVDTQYF

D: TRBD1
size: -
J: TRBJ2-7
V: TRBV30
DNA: TGTGCCTGGACAGGACAGGGCCCCTACGAGCAGTACTTC
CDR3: CAWTGQGPYEQYF

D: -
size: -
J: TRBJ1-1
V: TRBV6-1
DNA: TGTGCCAGCAGTGAAGGGTGGGCAGGGCGTACTGAAGCTTTCTTT
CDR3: CASSEGWAGRTEAFF

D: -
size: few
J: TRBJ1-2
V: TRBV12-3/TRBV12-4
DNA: TGTGCCAGCAGTCAGGGGTACGGCTACACCTTC
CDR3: CASSQGYGYTF

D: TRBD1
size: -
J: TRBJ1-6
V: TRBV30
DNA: TGTGCCTGGAGTGGGGGGACAGAGTATTCACCCCTCCACTTT
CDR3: CAWSGGTEYSPLHF

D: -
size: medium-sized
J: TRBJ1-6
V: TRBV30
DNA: TGTGCCTGGAGTGACCCAAGGACAGCTAATTCACCCCTCCACTTT
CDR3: CAWSDPRTANSPLHF

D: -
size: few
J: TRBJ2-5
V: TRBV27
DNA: TGTGCCAGCAGTTCACAAGAGACCCAGTACTTC
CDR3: CASSSQETQYF

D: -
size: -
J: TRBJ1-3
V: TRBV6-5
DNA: TGTGCCAGCAGTTACCGCCCGCCCCGTACCACCATATATTTT
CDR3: CASSYRPPRTTIYF

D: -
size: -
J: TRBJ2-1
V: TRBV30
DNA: TGTGCCTGGAGTGGACAGGACTACAATGAGCAGTTCTTC
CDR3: CAWSGQDYNEQFF

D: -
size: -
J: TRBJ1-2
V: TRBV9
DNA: TGTGCCAGCAGCGCTAATAACTATGGCTACACCTTC
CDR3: CASSANNYGYTF

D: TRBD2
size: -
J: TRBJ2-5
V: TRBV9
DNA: TGTGCCAGCAGCGCCGGGACTAGCGCCGAGACCCAGTACTTC
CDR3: CASSAGTSAETQYF

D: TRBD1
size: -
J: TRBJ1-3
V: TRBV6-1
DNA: TGTGCCAGCAGCCCAGACAGGGATGGAAACACCATATATTTT
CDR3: CASSPDRDGNTIYF

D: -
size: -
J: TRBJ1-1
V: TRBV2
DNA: TGTGCCAGCAAGACAACTTCCATATTTAGGAACACTGAAGCTTTCTTT
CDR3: CASKTTSIFRNTEAFF

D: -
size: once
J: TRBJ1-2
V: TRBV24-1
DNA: TGTGCCACCAGGGAAACGGGACGGTCTAACTATGGCTACACCTTC
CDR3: CATRETGRSNYGYTF

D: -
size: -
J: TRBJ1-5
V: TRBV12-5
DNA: TGTGCTAGTGGTTTTGGGGGGTTGTATCAGCCCCAGCATTTT
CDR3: CASGFGGLYQPQHF

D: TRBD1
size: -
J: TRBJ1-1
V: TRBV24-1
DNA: TGTGCCACCAGTGAGGCAAGACAGGGATCGAACACTGAAGCTTTCTTT
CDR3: CATSEARQGSNTEAFF

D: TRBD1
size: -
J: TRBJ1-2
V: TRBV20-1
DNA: TGCAGTGCAAACAGGGGGCTCGACTATGGCTACACCTTC
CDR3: CSANRGLDYGYTF

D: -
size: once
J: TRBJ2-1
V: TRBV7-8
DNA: TGTGCCAGCAGCTTAGCGCCCGGGGCCGCGGTTGAGCAGTTCTTC
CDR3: CASSLAPGAAVEQFF

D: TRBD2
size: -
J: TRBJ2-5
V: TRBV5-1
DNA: TGCGCCAGCAGCTCGGGCGGGGGGGCCGTTAAGACCCAGTACTTC
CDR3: CASSSGGGAVKTQYF

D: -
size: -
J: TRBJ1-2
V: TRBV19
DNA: TGTGCCAGTAGTACCAGGAACTATGGCTACACCTTC
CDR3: CASSTRNYGYTF

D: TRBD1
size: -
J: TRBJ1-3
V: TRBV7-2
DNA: TGTGCCAGCAGCTTATACAATATCAGGGGGTCTGGAAACACCATATATTTT
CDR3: CASSLYNIRGSGNTIYF

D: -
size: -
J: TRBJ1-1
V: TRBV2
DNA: TGTGCCAGCAGTGAAGAGGGGCCTGCTAACACTGAAGCTTTCTTT
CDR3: CASSEEGPANTEAFF

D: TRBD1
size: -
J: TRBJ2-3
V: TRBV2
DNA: TGTGCCAGCAGTGAGGGGGGAACAGGGGGTACGCAGTATTTT
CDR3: CASSEGGTGGTQYF

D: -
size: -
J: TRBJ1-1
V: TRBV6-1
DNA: TGTGCCAGCAGATCTACAGGGATGGTGGCTGAAGCTTTCTTT
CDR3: CASRSTGMVAEAFF

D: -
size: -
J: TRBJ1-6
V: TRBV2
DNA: TGTGCCAGCAATGGACAGTTTAATTCACCCCTCCACTTT
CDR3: CASNGQFNSPLHF